This TCR beta chain is drawn from a study of control samples from healthy donors and cancer patients. The data were produced by immunoSEQ multiplex PCR, yet TCRdb's version contains in-frame clones alone and is incomplete. The top ten hold approximately 1.8% of the sample, which has some 190,000 clones, roughly nine tenths seen once. This receptor was obtained from a man aged 25 to 40 in good health. Sequenced sample: blood.

CDR3 amino acids: CASSEVGGNSPLHF. CDR3 nucleotide sequence: TGTGCCAGCAGTGAAGTGGGAGGGAATTCACCCCTCCACTTT. V and J are TRBV6-1 and TRBJ1-6; no clear D gene. The V end was cut by 1 base, the J end by 7 bases, with 8 bases between. This CDR3 comprises 14 residues. From germline, CDR1 is MNHNS and CDR2 SASEGT.